The 7 T cell receptor beta chains presented below share a single source sample, sequenced in a study of blood T cell repertoires in COVID-19. Repertoires were generated with immunoSEQ multiplex PCR, while TCRdb's copy carries only in-frame clones and drops some. Of roughly 68,000 clones in the sample, roughly 84% are singletons; the top ten hold roughly 9.8%. The sequenced material came from peripheral blood. The receptors here all came from a woman between 45 and 60 years old with acute or convalescent COVID-19.

Notes on this clone: The same CDR3 arises from other DNA sequences in this sample as well. The chain carries TRBV15 and TRBJ2-1, with 8 bases identical to TRBD1. The V segment lost 0 bases and the J segment 4 bases; nucleotides outside the gene matches: 5. Germline V gene lookup returns CDR1 LNHNV and CDR2 YYDKDF (reference sequence). This CDR3 has 16 amino acids. This CDR3 is CATSREGTGGYNEQFF. CDR3 bases: TGTGCCACCAGCAGAGAAGGGACAGGAGGGTACAATGAGCAGTTCTTC.

DNA of the CDR3: TGTGCCAGCAGCTCTAGGGGGGGACTAGCGACCTACAATGAGCAGTTCTTC. Translation gives CASSSRGGLATYNEQFF. This rearrangement joins TRBV13 to TRBJ2-1; 10 bases are shared with TRBD2. V lost 4 bases to trimming and J lost 2 bases; unmatched junction nucleotides: 8. Germline V gene sequence: CDR1 PRHDT, CDR2 FYEKMQ (reference sequence). This CDR3 has 17 residues.

DNA of the CDR3: TGTGCCAGCAGGGATCAGGTTAGCAATCAGCCCCAGCATTTT. It specifies CASRDQVSNQPQHF. The V gene is TRBV6-5, the J gene TRBJ1-5; D gene uncertain. The CDR3 spans 14 residues. Trimming stripped 6 bases from V and 0 bases from J, with 9 bases between. The V gene's germline CDR1 is MNHEY and CDR2 SVGAGI.

This chain connects TRBV5-1 to TRBJ1-3, with D tentatively TRBD1 (5 bases). The germline V gene encodes CDR1 SGHRS and CDR2 YFSETQ. This CDR3 has 15 amino acids. V gave up 5 bases and J gave up 2 bases, with 14 bases separating them. The CDR3 loop reads CASSIQGGAGNTIYF. CDR3 in DNA: TGCGCCAGCAGTATTCAGGGAGGGGCTGGAAACACCATATATTTT.

The chain employs TRBV7-3 and TRBJ2-2, with a possible D match to TRBD1 (5 bases). V was pared by 2 bases and J by 7 bases, with 11 bases between. CDR1 and CDR2 (germline): SGHTA, FQGTGA. CDR3 length equals 14 residues. CDR3 nucleotides: TGTGCCAGCAGCTTAGCCGTAACAGGCGGGGAGCTGTTTTTT. Its translation: CASSLAVTGGELFF.

This sequence joins TRBV12-1 and TRBJ2-1; whether TRBD1, the table's D call, matches the DNA was not checked. TRBV12-1 is recorded as a pseudogene. This CDR3 has 15 residues. In DNA, the CDR3 is TGTGCCAGCACAGCCACGAGGCAGGGGGACAATGAGCAGTTCTTC. Its translation: CASTATRQGDNEQFF.

As regards this clone: The same CDR3 arises from other DNA sequences in this sample as well. The chain links TRBV7-9 to TRBJ1-5; 7 bases are shared with TRBD1. With V trimmed by 5 bases and J by 2 bases, 3 bases remained unmatched. The germline V gene encodes CDR1 SEHNR and CDR2 FQNEAQ (reference sequence). There are 14 residues in the CDR3. The CDR3 spells CASSPGTGNQPQHF. The CDR3, as DNA: TGTGCCAGCAGCCCCGGGACAGGCAATCAGCCCCAGCATTTT.